These 17 T cell receptor beta chains were sequenced from one sample in a study of cytomegalovirus exposure and HLA in healthy donors. The primer mix had 60 Vbeta and 13 Jbeta primers. Method: immunoSEQ multiplex PCR; TCRdb's copy keeps in-frame clones and lacks some. The table for this sample gives about 110,000 clones. The source material was PBMCs. These receptors were collected from a middle-aged man in good health and CMV-seropositive.

The J gene is TRBJ2-7, the V gene TRBV27; 9 bases map to TRBD2. The CDR3 extends over 14 amino acids. Germline V gene lookup returns CDR1 MNHEY and CDR2 SMNVEV (reference sequence). V lost 6 bases to trimming and J lost 2 bases; unmatched junction nucleotides: 5. The CDR3 here is CASSPGLATYEQYF. The CDR3 DNA sequence: TGTGCCAGCAGCCCGGGACTAGCAACCTACGAGCAGTACTTC.

The rearrangement joins TRBV21-1 to TRBJ1-3. TRBV21-1 is a documented pseudogene. This CDR3 has 17 residues. The chain's CDR3 is CASSSSGQASSGNTIYF. The CDR3 coding sequence is TGTGCCAGCAGCAGTAGCGGACAAGCGAGCTCTGGAAACACCATATATTTT.

The rearrangement uses TRBV29-1 and TRBJ2-5; 7 bases agree with TRBD2. Trimming removed 8 bases from V and 5 bases from J; junction bases left unmatched: 14. The CDR3 is 14 amino acids. CDR1 and CDR2 from the germline V gene are SQVTM and ANQGSEA. CDR3 in amino acids: CSTKGAGLGETQYF. The CDR3 DNA sequence: TGCAGCACCAAGGGAGCGGGATTAGGGGAGACCCAGTACTTC.

The chain has TRBV2 and TRBJ2-1; 9 bases align to TRBD2. J was trimmed by 3 bases and V by 6 bases; bases with no gene match: 6. Per germline, CDR1 SNHLY and CDR2 FYNNEI. The CDR3 length is 15 residues. The CDR3 DNA follows: TGTGCCAGCAGGCCACAAGCGGGAGGCTACAATGAGCAGTTCTTC. Encoded protein: CASRPQAGGYNEQFF.

The chain is built from TRBV19 and TRBJ1-2; D is possibly TRBD1 (6 bases). CDR1 and CDR2 from the germline V gene are LNHDA and SQIVND (reference sequence). CDR3 length: 16 amino acids. V was clipped by 6 bases and J by 0 bases, with 17 bases between them. The DNA of the CDR3 is TGTGCCAGTAGAGGAGCTTACAGGGCCACTAACTATGGCTACACCTTC. Amino acid sequence: CASRGAYRATNYGYTF.

V gene TRBV10-3 combines with J gene TRBJ2-2; D is possibly TRBD2 (6 bases). V was clipped by 3 bases and J by 1 base, with 12 bases between them. Germline V gene data show CDR1 as ENHRY and CDR2 as SYGVKD. The CDR3 covers 16 residues. The CDR3 sequence: CAISEVAARNTGELFF. The CDR3 region has the DNA TGTGCCATCAGTGAAGTAGCGGCCCGGAACACCGGGGAGCTGTTTTTT.

V is TRBV28 and J is TRBJ2-7, with TRBD1 matching 8 bases. Germline trimming cut 6 bases from V and 7 bases from J; bases unmatched to any gene: 5. CDR1 is MDHEN, CDR2 SYDVKM, per germline. The CDR3 has 12 residues. CDR3 in amino acids: CASSQTGGEQYF. The CDR3 nucleotides are TGTGCCAGCAGCCAAACAGGGGGAGAGCAGTACTTC.

The V gene is TRBV5-1, the J gene TRBJ2-7; 9 positions agree with TRBD1. Unmatched junction bases numbered 4, after V lost 0 bases and J lost 3 bases. Germline V lookup: CDR1 SGHRS, CDR2 YFSETQ. The CDR3 spans 15 residues. CDR3 nucleotide sequence: TGCGCCAGCAGCTTGGGTCTGGGACAGGGCTACGAGCAGTACTTC. Residues: CASSLGLGQGYEQYF.

V is TRBV11-2 and J is TRBJ2-7, with TRBD1 identical over 7 bases. The CDR3 is 13 amino acids. V dropped 5 bases and J dropped 7; count of bases not matched to a gene: 8. Germline values: CDR1 SGHAT, CDR2 FQNNGV. The CDR3 DNA follows: TGTGCCAGCAGCCCCGGGACAGTGTGGGAGCAGTACTTC. Protein sequence: CASSPGTVWEQYF. The full variable domain, with the rest looked up from reference TRBV11-2 and TRBJ2-7, is EAGVAQSPRYKIIEKRQSVAFWCNPISGHATLYWYQQILGQGPKLLIQFQNNGVVDDSQLPKDRFSAERLKGVDSTLKIQPAKLEDSAVYLCASSPGTVWEQYFGPGTRLTVT.

The rearrangement links TRBV2 to TRBJ2-2, with 11 bases matching TRBD1. Unmatched junction bases numbered 14, after V lost 8 bases and J lost 6 bases. The length of the CDR3 is 17 residues. Germline V gene lookup returns CDR1 SNHLY and CDR2 FYNNEI. The CDR3 sequence: CASSRGGTGGLAGELFF. CDR3 bases: TGTGCCAGCTCTCGAGGTGGGACAGGGGGGTTGGCCGGGGAGCTGTTTTTT.

The V and J genes are TRBV27 and TRBJ2-5; TRBD1 is a possible D gene (5 bases). Germline CDR1 MNHEY, CDR2 SMNVEV (reference sequence). The CDR3 length is 14 residues. Trimming cost V 3 bases and J 4 bases, with 12 bases left between them. In DNA form, the CDR3 reads TGTGCCAGCAGTTTTGGTCAGGGCGTAGAGACCCAGTACTTC. Translating gives CASSFGQGVETQYF.

The chain combines TRBV5-5 with TRBJ2-7; TRBD2 matches at 11 bases. The J segment lost 3 bases and the V segment lost 5 bases, leaving 7 bases of the junction unmatched. The CDR3 is made up of 15 amino acids. Germline V lookup: CDR1 SGHKS, CDR2 YYEKEE (reference sequence). CDR3: CASRPIAGGNYEQYF. As DNA, the CDR3 is TGTGCCAGCAGACCTATAGCGGGAGGGAACTACGAGCAGTACTTC.

The chain couples TRBV6-1 to TRBJ1-1; TRBD1 agrees at 7 bases. The germline V gene has CDR1 MNHNS and CDR2 SASEGT. V lost 5 bases to trimming and J lost 5 bases; unmatched junction nucleotides: 11. The CDR3 has 15 amino acids. DNA for the CDR3: TGTGCCAGCAGTCCGCGACAGGGAGGATGGACTGAAGCTTTCTTT. As protein: CASSPRQGGWTEAFF.

The chain recombines TRBV28 with TRBJ2-7, with 9 bases lining up with TRBD1. The V gene's germline CDR1 is MDHEN and CDR2 SYDVKM. Germline trimming cut 3 bases from V and 3 bases from J; bases unmatched to any gene: 9. The CDR3 has 16 residues. The CDR3 DNA reads as TGTGCCAGCAGTTTTCCTGTTGACAGGGGGGACTACGAGCAGTACTTC. This encodes CASSFPVDRGDYEQYF.

V and J are TRBV7-3 and TRBJ1-3; 7 bases are shared with TRBD1. The junction had 1 base not matched to a gene; V was cut back by 4 bases and J by 1 base. Germline loops: CDR1 SGHTA, CDR2 FQGTGA. This CDR3 contains 14 residues. The CDR3 reads CASSSGGSGNTIYF. CDR3 DNA: TGTGCCAGCAGCTCAGGGGGATCTGGAAACACCATATATTTT.

The V and J genes are TRBV10-2 and TRBJ2-2; D remains ambiguous. This CDR3 is built from 14 residues. The V gene's germline CDR1 is WSHSY and CDR2 SAAADI. V dropped 1 base and J dropped 4 bases, with 7 bases sitting between them. CDR3 residues: CASSELQSTGELFF. In DNA form, the CDR3 reads TGCGCCAGCAGTGAGTTACAGAGCACCGGGGAGCTGTTTTTT.

This sequence joins TRBV19 and TRBJ1-2; TRBD1 is a possible D gene (6 bases). Germline CDR1 reads LNHDA; CDR2 reads SQIVND (reference sequence). The V end was cut by 3 bases, the J end by 2 bases, with 13 bases between. The CDR3 sequence is 15 residues long. The CDR3 bases are TGTGCCAGTAGTATTTTTCCGGACAGAAACTATGGCTACACCTTC. Translated, it gives CASSIFPDRNYGYTF.